The 30 T cell receptor beta chains below all came from one sample that was sequenced in a study of T cell repertoires in cytomegalovirus infection. Via MiXCR, TCRdb re-called the reads, giving one row per CDR3 protein. The sample holds 110,000 or so distinct CDR3 sequences, 30% seen once. No antigens are known for them. The sample consisted of CD8+ T cells from cultured PBMCs, taken from culture after CMV antigen stimulation. These receptors originate from a human donor in good health (CMV status not recorded). Some clones in this sample may be carry-over from other donors' samples.

In this sample, this clonotype turned up a few times. This chain uses TRBV15 with TRBJ1-5, with D perhaps TRBD1 (6 bases). Trimming shortened V by 0 bases and J by 6 bases, and 12 bases separated the two germline ends. The CDR3 is made up of 15 amino acids. The germline CDR1 and CDR2 sequences are LNHNV and YYDKDF (reference sequence). The CDR3, as DNA: TGTGCCACCAGCAGAGATCTGGGGGCGGTTCAGCCCCAGCATTTT. This gives the protein CATSRDLGAVQPQHF. The full variable domain, completed using reference TRBV15 and TRBJ1-5, is DAMVIQNPRYQVTQFGKPVTLSCSQTLNHNVMYWYQQKSSQAPKLLFHYYDKDFNNEADTPDNFQSRRPNTSFCFLDIRSPGLGDTAMYLCATSRDLGAVQPQHFGDGTRLSIL.

This chain links TRBV5-4 with TRBJ2-1, with 9 positions matching TRBD2. The CDR3 covers 14 residues. Germline CDR1 reads SGHNT; CDR2 reads YYREEE (reference sequence). CDR3 sequence (DNA): TGTGTCGCGCGGGCTAGCGGGGCGTACAATGAGCAGTTCTTC. Its protein product is CVARASGAYNEQFF.

This rearrangement joins TRBV27 to TRBJ2-3; 14 nucleotides agree with TRBD2. The CDR3 has 17 amino acids. The germline gives CDR1 MNHEY, CDR2 SMNVEV (reference sequence). V was clipped by 3 bases and J by 2 bases; unmatched bases: 4. The CDR3 nucleotides are TGTGCCAGCAGTTTTCGGGGACTAGCGGGGGCCACAGATACGCAGTATTTT. Protein: CASSFRGLAGATDTQYF.

This clonotype was counted between two and nine times. This rearrangement joins TRBV9 to TRBJ2-4; 7 bases map to TRBD2. Germline loops: CDR1 SGDLS, CDR2 YYNGEE. The CDR3 spans 14 residues. V gave up 0 bases and J gave up 11 bases; unmatched junction bases: 8. In DNA form, the CDR3 reads TGTGCCAGCAGCGTAGTTGCTAGCGGAGGTGTTCAGTACTTC. Its protein is CASSVVASGGVQYF.

This clonotype was seen repeatedly, ten times or more. The chain uses TRBV7-8 and TRBJ2-2, with D possibly matching TRBD1 (6 bases). Per the germline V gene, CDR1 is SGHVS and CDR2 is FQNEAQ. V was shortened by 5 bases and J by 0 bases, with 16 bases between the two germline ends. The CDR3 consists of 17 residues. CDR3 in amino acids: CASSPTSGTTNTGELFF. The DNA for the CDR3 is TGTGCCAGCAGCCCTACATCCGGGACAACGAACACCGGGGAGCTGTTTTTT.

This clonotype was observed a handful of times. The chain joins TRBV4-1 to TRBJ1-1, with a weak D call TRBD1 (6 bases). Trimming removed 4 bases from V and 6 bases from J, with 12 bases in between. CDR3 length: 13 amino acids. Per germline, CDR1 MGHRA and CDR2 YSYEKL. The CDR3 nucleotides read TGCGCCAGCAGCCCCTTGGGGGGGCCTGAAGCTTTCTTT. Its protein is CASSPLGGPEAFF.

The chain is built from TRBV6-2 or TRBV6-3 and TRBJ2-7, with TRBD1 identical over 7 bases. This CDR3 has 14 amino acids. Germline CDR1 and CDR2: MNHEY and SVGEGT. V lost 5 bases to trimming and J lost 2 bases; unmatched junction nucleotides: 6. The CDR3, as DNA: TGTGCCAGCAGTGATTCCGACAGGGCCTACGAGCAGTACTTC. Residues: CASSDSDRAYEQYF.

The chain uses TRBV12-3 or TRBV12-4 and TRBJ2-7; D remains unclear. The CDR3 has 13 amino acids. V was pared by 6 bases and J by 3 bases, with 12 bases between. CDR3 DNA: TGTGCCAGCAGCAAACAGAGATTCTACGAGCAGTACTTC. Translation gives CASSKQRFYEQYF.

This clonotype was observed a handful of times. V gene TRBV6-5 combines with J gene TRBJ2-2; TRBD1 is a possible D gene (5 bases). There are 14 residues in the CDR3. The V gene lost 6 bases and the J gene lost 2 bases, with 10 bases spanning the gap. The V gene's germline CDR1 is MNHEY and CDR2 SVGAGI. CDR3 sequence reads: CASRGQANTGELFF. DNA for the CDR3: TGTGCCAGCAGGGGGCAGGCTAACACCGGGGAGCTGTTTTTT.

This sequence joins TRBV2 and TRBJ2-7; D is unresolved. V shed 3 bases and J shed 2 bases, with 11 bases lying between them. Germline CDR1 SNHLY, CDR2 FYNNEI. The CDR3 runs 14 residues. CDR3 protein: CASSEYASTYEQYF. CDR3 sequence (DNA): TGTGCCAGCAGTGAGTATGCCTCTACCTACGAGCAGTACTTC.

This clonotype occurred a few times. The chain has TRBV29-1 and TRBJ2-1; D may match TRBD1 or TRBD2 (5 bases each). Germline V gene data show CDR1 as SQVTM and CDR2 as ANQGSEA. V gave up 1 base and J gave up 12 bases, with 19 bases separating them. This CDR3 spans 14 amino acids. CDR3: CSVEGWSPGRVQFF. Here the CDR3 DNA reads TGCAGCGTTGAAGGATGGAGCCCAGGGCGGGTGCAGTTCTTC.

The rearrangement joins TRBV29-1 to TRBJ2-3; 9 nucleotides agree with TRBD1. Germline assignment: CDR1 SQVTM and CDR2 ANQGSEA. This CDR3 has 12 residues. After removal of 8 bases from V and 3 bases from J, the junction contained 3 bases not matched to a gene. Written as DNA, the CDR3 is TGCAGCCATGGACAGGGGACAGATACGCAGTATTTT. Translated, it gives CSHGQGTDTQYF.

Here the CDR3 reads CASSLMMAGEKKLFF. The CDR3 DNA reads TGTGCCAGCAGCTTAATGATGGCAGGGGAAAAAAAACTGTTTTTT. The rearrangement joins TRBV7-8 to TRBJ1-4, with D possibly being TRBD1 (6 bases). The CDR3 runs 15 residues. In germline, CDR1 is SGHVS, CDR2 FQNEAQ. V lost 2 bases and J lost 9, with 16 bases in between.

This clonotype was recorded a few times. The chain employs TRBV6-5 and TRBJ2-1; TRBD2 matches 11 bases. V was pared by 5 bases and J by 5 bases, with 8 bases of the junction left unmatched. The CDR3 is 16 amino acids. The V gene's germline CDR1 is MNHEY and CDR2 SVGAGI. The CDR3: CASSPLAGGNNNEQFF. CDR3 bases: TGTGCCAGCAGTCCGCTAGCGGGGGGTAACAACAATGAGCAGTTCTTC.

This clonotype was found many times. The genes are TRBV20-1 and TRBJ2-4; D is ambiguous. The CDR3 loop spans 14 amino acids. Germline CDR1 and CDR2: DFQATT and SNEGSKA (reference sequence). Trimming pared 3 bases from V and 3 bases from J, leaving 12 bases between. The CDR3 nucleotides are TGCAGTGCTAGTTTCGGGTTAGGCAAAAACATTCAGTACTTC. It encodes CSASFGLGKNIQYF.

The V gene is TRBV13, the J gene TRBJ2-3; 7 bases map to TRBD2. The CDR3 has 16 amino acids. Germline CDR1 PRHDT, CDR2 FYEKMQ (reference sequence). V gave up 6 bases and J gave up 5 bases; unmatched junction bases: 14. The CDR3 sequence: CASSFVMGGGRDTQYF. The CDR3 DNA follows: TGTGCCAGCAGTTTCGTCATGGGGGGAGGGAGAGATACGCAGTATTTT. The entire variable domain, with the rest obtained from reference TRBV13 and TRBJ2-3, is as follows: AAGVIQSPRHLIKEKRETATLKCYPIPRHDTVYWYQQGPGQDPQFLISFYEKMQSDKGSIPDRFSAQQFSDYHSELNMSSLELGDSALYFCASSFVMGGGRDTQYFGPGTRLTVL.

This clonotype was seen more than once but under ten times. The chain links TRBV15 to TRBJ2-7; D gene uncertain. The germline gives CDR1 LNHNV, CDR2 YYDKDF (reference sequence). There are 13 residues in the CDR3. V was trimmed by 0 bases and J by 6 bases, leaving 9 bases between them. Here the CDR3 DNA reads TGTGCCACCAGCAGAGATCTGGGATCCGAGCAGTACTTC. Its protein product is CATSRDLGSEQYF.

The chain uses TRBV2 and TRBJ1-2; D unresolved. V lost 1 base, J lost 7 bases, and 4 bases lay in between. The CDR3 is 11 amino acids. Germline V gene data show CDR1 as SNHLY and CDR2 as FYNNEI. The CDR3 is CASSEGAGYTF. CDR3 bases: TGTGCCAGCAGTGAAGGTGCTGGCTACACCTTC.

This clonotype was counted a few times. The chain employs TRBV27 and TRBJ2-7; D is uncertain. Trimming stripped 3 bases from V and 1 base from J, with 7 bases between. Germline V gives CDR1 MNHEY, CDR2 SMNVEV (reference sequence). The CDR3 extends over 13 amino acids. CDR3 amino acids: CASSFGFSYEQYF. CDR3 DNA: TGTGCCAGCAGTTTCGGGTTTTCCTACGAGCAGTACTTC.

This clonotype was seen many times. This chain connects TRBV7-6 to TRBJ2-5, with a weak D call TRBD1 (5 bases). V gave up 4 bases and J gave up 2 bases, with 23 bases separating them. CDR3 length equals 18 residues. Germline CDR1 reads SGHVS; CDR2 reads FNYEAQ. The CDR3 protein is CASSSQTEPAELQETQYF. DNA for the CDR3: TGTGCCAGCAGCTCTCAGACAGAGCCAGCCGAACTTCAAGAGACCCAGTACTTC.

The gene calls are TRBV11-2 and TRBJ2-1; 7 bases agree with TRBD1. Germline lookup yields CDR1 SGHAT and CDR2 FQNNGV. The junction had 4 bases not matched to a gene; V was cut back by 1 base and J by 4 bases. The CDR3 has 15 amino acids. The CDR3 DNA sequence: TGTGCCAGCAGCTTAGGGACAGGACCTTACAATGAGCAGTTCTTC. This encodes CASSLGTGPYNEQFF.

The gene calls are TRBV4-1 and TRBJ1-6, with a tentative D call TRBD1 (5 bases). Trimming shortened V by 6 bases and J by 7 bases, and 19 bases separated the two germline ends. Germline CDR1 and CDR2: MGHRA and YSYEKL. The CDR3 sequence is 16 residues long. In DNA form, the CDR3 reads TGCGCCAGCAGAGAGTTCTCCGGGACGTCGAATTCACCCCTCCACTTT. This translates into CASREFSGTSNSPLHF.

This chain uses TRBV5-1 with TRBJ1-1; 9 bases line up with TRBD1. The V gene's germline CDR1 is SGHRS and CDR2 YFSETQ. The CDR3 is 16 amino acids. V dropped 4 bases and J dropped 3; count of bases not matched to a gene: 10. For the CDR3, the DNA is TGCGCCAGCAGCACCGGGACAGGGTTTTTGCACACTGAAGCTTTCTTT. This encodes CASSTGTGFLHTEAFF.

The chain recombines TRBV10-3 with TRBJ2-1; 9 bases agree with TRBD1. The CDR3 spans 13 residues. CDR1 ENHRY and CDR2 SYGVKD come from the germline V gene. Trimming cost V 10 bases and J 8 bases; bases outside gene matches: 9. The CDR3 region has the DNA TGTGCCACCGGACAGGGGCGGATCGATGAGCAGTTCTTC. Protein product: CATGQGRIDEQFF.

The rearrangement uses TRBV5-1 and TRBJ1-1; the D gene is possibly TRBD1 (6 bases). Germline V gene data show CDR1 as SGHRS and CDR2 as YFSETQ. With 5 bases removed from V and 4 bases from J, the gap between germline ends came to 18 bases. The CDR3 spans 15 residues. CDR3 in DNA: TGCGCCAGCAGACTGGGGGCCAACGAGGGCACTGAAGCTTTCTTT. This sequence encodes CASRLGANEGTEAFF.

CDR3 bases: TGTGCCAGCAGCTTAGGCCTAGCGGGTGACGGACAGTACTTC. Amino acids: CASSLGLAGDGQYF. The rearrangement uses TRBV11-2 and TRBJ2-5, with TRBD2 matching 8 bases. CDR3 size: 14 residues. Trimming cost V 1 base and J 11 bases; bases outside gene matches: 9. Germline lookup yields CDR1 SGHAT and CDR2 FQNNGV.

This rearrangement joins TRBV12-3 or TRBV12-4 to TRBJ2-3, with 8 bases fitting TRBD2. The CDR3 length is 15 residues. Trimming at V came to 6 bases and at J to 2 bases, leaving 7 bases not matched to a gene. CDR3 amino acids: CASSLYGGVTDTQYF. The CDR3 coding sequence is TGTGCCAGCAGCCTCTACGGGGGGGTCACAGATACGCAGTATTTT.

A few counts support this clonotype. At one boundary the junction diverges from the germline segment, which might be a read error. The V call is TRBV7-7, the J call TRBJ1-5; TRBD1 agrees at 9 bases. The germline V gene encodes CDR1 SSHAT and CDR2 FNYEAQ (reference sequence). The length of the CDR3 is 18 residues. CDR3 sequence reads: CASSTDGQGIHSNQPQHF. DNA of the CDR3: TGTGCTAGCAGCACTGACGGACAGGGGATTCATAGCAATCAGCCCCAGCATTTT. Full variable domain (outside the CDR3, taken from reference TRBV7-7 and TRBJ1-5): GAGVSQSPRYKVTKRGQDVTLRCDPISSHATLYWYQQALGQGPEFLTYFNYEAQPDKSGLPSDRFSAERPEGSISTLTIQRTEQRDSAMYRCASSTDGQGIHSNQPQHFGDGTRLSIL.

This chain joins TRBV2 and TRBJ1-2, with D maybe TRBD1 (5 bases). The V end lost 0 bases, the J end lost 1 base, and 9 bases lay between the germline ends. This CDR3 region has 15 residues. Germline CDR1 and CDR2: SNHLY and FYNNEI. CDR3 sequence reads: CASSEALTVNYGYTF. The DNA of the CDR3 is TGTGCCAGCAGTGAAGCCCTGACAGTTAACTATGGCTACACCTTC. Full variable domain (remainder filled in from reference TRBV2 and TRBJ1-2): EPEVTQTPSHQVTQMGQEVILRCVPISNHLYFYWYRQILGQKVEFLVSFYNNEISEKSEIFDDQFSVERPDGSNFTLKIRSTKLEDSAMYFCASSEALTVNYGYTFGSGTRLTVV.

The rearrangement uses TRBV18 and TRBJ2-4; TRBD2 might be the D (7 bases). Looked up from germline, CDR1 is KGHSH and CDR2 is LQKENI. The CDR3 runs 16 residues. V was shortened by 6 bases and J by 9 bases, with 24 bases between the two germline ends. CDR3 loop: CASSALGGALSPIQYF. The DNA of the CDR3 is TGTGCCAGCTCCGCCCTGGGGGGGGCCTTATCTCCCATTCAGTACTTC.